This entry concerns a single T cell receptor (beta chain). The germline gene is not matched at one end of the junction; a read error may be the cause. The data originate from a study of blood T cell repertoires in COVID-19. Looking at the study overall: T cells, B-cell-depleted T cells, or PBMCs provided the cDNA or gDNA that served as material.

Under the authors' procedure: Reference gene primers were amplified, and this amplification served to estimate nucleated cell counts. Produced via immunoSEQ multiplex PCR; TCRdb's table is partial and in-frame only. V and J calls plus clone size are reproduced from that table; the DNA served to infer D and trimming. The table includes approximately 190,000 clones, roughly 84% detected once. The length of the CDR3 is 15 residues. Germline assignment: CDR1 SGHTA and CDR2 FQGTGA. Cohorts were assigned according to the clinical history that participants reported. Shortly before study entry, within 2 weeks, exposed participants had met a COVID-19 case.

The TCR sequence derives from a woman in her twenties or thirties who had been exposed to COVID-19. This sequence joins TRBV7-3 and TRBJ2-7; TRBD2 agrees at 12 bases. Input material: PBMCs or T cells enriched from blood (not recorded which). CDR3 in amino acids: CASRLTSGGPYEQYF. CDR3 DNA: TGTGCCAGCAGATTAACTAGCGGGGGGCCCTACGAGCAGTACTTC. Looking up the rest from reference TRBV7-3 and TRBJ2-7 gives the full variable domain: GAGVSQTPSNKVTEKGKYVELRCDPISGHTALYWYRQSLGQGPEFLIYFQGTGAADDSGLPNDRFFAVRPEGSVSTLKIQRTERGDSAVYLCASRLTSGGPYEQYFGPGTRLTVT.